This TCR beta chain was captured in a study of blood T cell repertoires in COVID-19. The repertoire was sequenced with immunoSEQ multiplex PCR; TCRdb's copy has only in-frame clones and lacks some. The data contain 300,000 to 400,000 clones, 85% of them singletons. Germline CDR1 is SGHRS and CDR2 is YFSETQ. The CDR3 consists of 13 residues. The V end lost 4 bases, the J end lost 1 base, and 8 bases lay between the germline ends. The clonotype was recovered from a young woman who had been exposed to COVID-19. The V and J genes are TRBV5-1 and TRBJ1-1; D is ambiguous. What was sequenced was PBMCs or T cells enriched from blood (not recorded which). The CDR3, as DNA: TGCGCCAGCAGCGTGGACGGGAACACTGAAGCTTTCTTT. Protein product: CASSVDGNTEAFF.